The 23 T cell receptor beta chains in this list originate from one sample, sequenced in a study of radiation and T cells in renal cell carcinoma. Treatment defined: 15 Gy SBRT to primary tumor, nephrectomy 4 weeks later. Clones were sequenced by immunoSEQ multiplex PCR, and TCRdb holds only the in-frame ones, with some missing. The sample has 20,000 or so clones; 47% are singletons. Sequencing used tumor tissue, obtained from a patient whose treatment included radiotherapy and nephrectomy. The receptors were gathered from a woman aged 50 to 65 with renal cell carcinoma.

The V gene is TRBV13, the J gene TRBJ1-6, with D possibly being TRBD1 (5 bases). The CDR3 length is 15 residues. Deletions cut 5 bases from V and 7 bases from J, with 15 bases between. The germline V gene has CDR1 PRHDT and CDR2 FYEKMQ (reference sequence). The CDR3 DNA sequence: TGTGCCAGCAGCACTAGCCAGGGTCGGAATTCACCCCTCCACTTT. Translating it yields CASSTSQGRNSPLHF.

This clone was observed a handful of times. V is TRBV15 and J is TRBJ1-2, with TRBD1 as a possible D gene (5 bases). The germline V gene encodes CDR1 LNHNV and CDR2 YYDKDF (reference sequence). The CDR3 sequence is 15 residues long. Trimming cost V 6 bases and J 2 bases, with 16 bases left between them. CDR3 DNA sequence: TGTGCCACCAGACCCCCCAGGGCGGGGAACTATGGCTACACCTTC. This translates into CATRPPRAGNYGYTF.

The rearrangement joins TRBV7-9 to TRBJ2-7; 9 bases align to TRBD1. Germline V gives CDR1 SEHNR, CDR2 FQNEAQ (reference sequence). The length of the CDR3 is 14 residues. The ends lost 5 bases at V and 5 bases at J; junction bases unmatched: 7. The CDR3 spells CASSETGGGHEQYF. CDR3 bases: TGTGCCAGCAGCGAAACAGGGGGCGGACACGAGCAGTACTTC.

This clone appeared a few times. CDR3 nucleotide sequence: TGTGCCAGCAGCTACTGGGCGAGGGAGCGGGGCTACTCCTACAATGAGCAGTTCTTC. Translating gives CASSYWARERGYSYNEQFF. V and J are TRBV7-6 and TRBJ2-1; 7 bases align to TRBD2. CDR3 length: 19 residues. The germline CDR1 and CDR2 sequences are SGHVS and FNYEAQ. V shed 4 bases, J shed 0 bases, and the junction held 15 bases outside the gene matches.

This chain links TRBV7-8 with TRBJ1-1; D unresolved. Between the trimmed V and J ends, which lost 5 bases and 1 base, there was a span of 17 bases. The CDR3 has 16 amino acids. Germline V gene sequence: CDR1 SGHVS, CDR2 FQNEAQ. CDR3 loop: CASSRWAGFGNTEAFF. CDR3 in DNA: TGTGCCAGCAGCCGCTGGGCGGGGTTCGGGAACACTGAAGCTTTCTTT. The variable domain in full, completed from reference TRBV7-8 and TRBJ1-1, reads GAGVSQSPRYKVAKRGQDVALRCDPISGHVSLFWYQQALGQGPEFLTYFQNEAQLDKSGLPSDRFFAERPEGSVSTLKIQRTQQEDSAVYLCASSRWAGFGNTEAFFGQGTRLTVV.

The gene calls are TRBV5-6 and TRBJ1-5; D perhaps matches TRBD1 (5 bases). The CDR3 loop spans 19 amino acids. Between the trimmed V and J ends, which lost 0 bases and 3 bases, there was a span of 22 bases. The germline gives CDR1 SGHDT, CDR2 YYEEEE. The CDR3 nucleotides are TGTGCCAGCAGCTTGGAAGGGCACGGGGGGAGACACGACAATCAGCCCCAGCATTTT. It encodes CASSLEGHGGRHDNQPQHF.

This chain connects TRBV5-1 to TRBJ2-2, with D unresolved. Germline V gene sequence: CDR1 SGHRS, CDR2 YFSETQ. Trimming took off 4 bases at V and 0 bases at J, with 4 bases between the two ends. The length of the CDR3 is 13 residues. CDR3 nucleotides: TGCGCCAGCAGCAGAACGAACACCGGGGAGCTGTTTTTT. Residues: CASSRTNTGELFF.

The chain joins TRBV9 to TRBJ1-1; 11 nucleotides line up with TRBD1. J was trimmed by 7 bases and V by 0 bases; bases with no gene match: 5. Germline values: CDR1 SGDLS, CDR2 YYNGEE. The CDR3 length is 15 residues. CDR3 sequence (DNA): TGTGCCAGCAGCGTAGGAGGGACAGGGGGTAATGAAGCTTTCTTT. The encoded protein is CASSVGGTGGNEAFF. The full variable domain, in which reference TRBV9 and TRBJ1-1 provide the parts outside the CDR3, is DSGVTQTPKHLITATGQRVTLRCSPRSGDLSVYWYQQSLDQGLQFLIQYYNGEERAKGNILERFSAQQFPDLHSELNLSSLELGDSALYFCASSVGGTGGNEAFFGQGTRLTVV.

The CDR3 sequence: CASIVQGSSNQPQHF. DNA for the CDR3: TGTGCCAGCATCGTACAGGGCTCCAGCAATCAGCCCCAGCATTTT. The rearrangement joins TRBV6-1 to TRBJ1-5; D possibly corresponds to TRBD1 (6 bases). The CDR3 is made up of 15 amino acids. V was cut by 7 bases and J by 1 base, with 14 bases left in between. CDR1 is MNHNS and CDR2 is SASEGT in the germline V gene.

CDR3 DNA: TGTGCCAGCAGTGAAATGAGATACGAGCAGTACTTC. It is translated as CASSEMRYEQYF. The chain uses TRBV6-1 and TRBJ2-7; D remains ambiguous. Per germline, CDR1 MNHNS and CDR2 SASEGT. Trimming pared 2 bases from V and 4 bases from J, leaving 6 bases between. CDR3 length: 12 amino acids.

This clone was detected only a few times. The V gene is TRBV6-6, the J gene TRBJ1-1; D gene ambiguous. From germline, CDR1 is MNHNY and CDR2 SVGAGI (reference sequence). V was cut by 5 bases and J by 0 bases, with 7 bases left in between. CDR3 length: 13 residues. The CDR3 DNA sequence: TGTGCCAGCAGTCCCCATATGAACACTGAAGCTTTCTTT. Its protein is CASSPHMNTEAFF.

The V and J genes are TRBV4-1 and TRBJ2-5; 10 bases match TRBD2. V lost 0 bases, J lost 1 base, and 8 bases stayed unmatched. CDR3 length: 18 amino acids. Germline assignment: CDR1 MGHRA and CDR2 YSYEKL. The CDR3 DNA sequence: TGCGCCAGCAGCCAAGATCTGCAGCGGGGGGGCCGCCAAGAGACCCAGTACTTC. Translation gives CASSQDLQRGGRQETQYF.

The V and J genes are TRBV27 and TRBJ2-3; D uncertain. Looked up from germline, CDR1 is MNHEY and CDR2 is SMNVEV (reference sequence). The V end lost 2 bases, the J end lost 4 bases, and 16 bases lay between the germline ends. The CDR3 spans 16 residues. The CDR3 protein is CASSLITLPYPDTQYF. The CDR3 nucleotides read TGTGCCAGCAGTTTAATCACTCTCCCGTACCCAGATACGCAGTATTTT.

This chain connects TRBV10-3 to TRBJ2-5; 8 nucleotides agree with TRBD2. Trimming at V came to 3 bases and at J to 7 bases, leaving 16 bases not matched to a gene. Per germline, CDR1 ENHRY and CDR2 SYGVKD. The CDR3 runs to 17 residues. The CDR3 region has the DNA TGTGCCATCAGTGAATATGAGGCTAGCGGGCCTGGGGGGACCCAGTACTTC. It specifies CAISEYEASGPGGTQYF.

The CDR3 here is CAWSKTGATNEKLFF. DNA of the CDR3: TGTGCCTGGAGCAAGACAGGGGCCACTAATGAAAAACTGTTTTTT. The chain has TRBV30 and TRBJ1-4; TRBD1 agrees at 8 bases. The CDR3 extends over 15 amino acids. Germline CDR1 reads GTSNPN; CDR2 reads SVGIG (reference sequence). V was pared by 3 bases and J by 2 bases, with 5 bases of the junction left unmatched.

The chain couples TRBV6-5 to TRBJ2-7; 12 nucleotides agree with TRBD1. This CDR3 has 14 residues. Germline CDR1 is MNHEY and CDR2 is SVGAGI. V shed 5 bases, J shed 7 bases, and the junction held 6 bases outside the gene matches. CDR3 sequence reads: CASSRDRGPWEQYF. In DNA, the CDR3 is TGTGCCAGCAGTAGGGACAGGGGGCCCTGGGAGCAGTACTTC.

V is TRBV10-2 and J is TRBJ1-2; TRBD1 agrees at 7 bases. Germline V gene lookup returns CDR1 WSHSY and CDR2 SAAADI. Losses at the gene ends were 1 base for V and 3 bases for J; bases not matched to a gene: 2. The CDR3 spans 14 residues. The CDR3, as DNA: TGCGCCAGCAGTGAGTTTACAGGGGACTATGGCTACACCTTC. Its translation: CASSEFTGDYGYTF.

This clone was found many times. In DNA form, the CDR3 reads TGTGCCAGTAGTAGGGGACAGGGGGCTAACGAGCAGTACTTC. It yields the protein CASSRGQGANEQYF. This chain uses TRBV19 with TRBJ2-7; 12 nucleotides line up with TRBD1. Trimming at V came to 4 bases and at J to 5 bases, leaving 3 bases not matched to a gene. Germline CDR1 LNHDA, CDR2 SQIVND (reference sequence). This CDR3 is built from 14 residues. Variable domain in full (rest from reference TRBV19 and TRBJ2-7): DGGITQSPKYLFRKEGQNVTLSCEQNLNHDAMYWYRQDPGQGLRLIYYSQIVNDFQKGDIAEGYSVSREKKESFPLTVTSAQKNPTAFYLCASSRGQGANEQYFGPGTRLTVT.

This clone was recorded a few times. The CDR3 DNA sequence: TGTGCCAGCAGCTTAGAACCGAATGGCGGCTACACCTTC. Protein sequence: CASSLEPNGGYTF. The chain carries TRBV7-8 and TRBJ1-2; D is unclear. The CDR3 has 13 residues. CDR1 is SGHVS and CDR2 is FQNEAQ in the germline V gene. V was pared by 1 base and J by 8 bases, with 11 bases between.

This clone came up a few times. This same CDR3 is encoded by further DNA sequences in the sample. CDR3 bases: TGTGCCAGCAGCTTGACAGGGGCGAACACTGAAGCTTTCTTT. Protein product: CASSLTGANTEAFF. V gene TRBV7-9 combines with J gene TRBJ1-1; TRBD1 agrees at 8 bases. The germline gives CDR1 SEHNR, CDR2 FQNEAQ (reference sequence). This CDR3 contains 14 residues. Trimming at V came to 3 bases and at J to 1 base, leaving 1 base not matched to a gene. Filled out from reference TRBV7-9 and TRBJ1-1, the complete variable domain reads DTGVSQNPRHKITKRGQNVTFRCDPISEHNRLYWYRQTLGQGPEFLTYFQNEAQLEKSRLLSDRFSAERPKGSFSTLEIQRTEQGDSAMYLCASSLTGANTEAFFGQGTRLTVV.

The chain recombines TRBV4-2 with TRBJ1-1, with D hard to call. The V end lost 2 bases, the J end lost 7 bases, and 14 bases lay between the germline ends. The CDR3 is made up of 14 amino acids. Germline V CDR1 and CDR2: LGHNA, YNFKEQ. Here the CDR3 DNA reads TGTGCCAGCAGCCAATATACATCGGTTAGTGAAGCTTTCTTT. It is translated as CASSQYTSVSEAFF.

This clone has more than one count but fewer than ten. The chain links TRBV30 to TRBJ1-1; weak D call: TRBD1 (5 bases). CDR1 and CDR2 (germline): GTSNPN, SVGIG (reference sequence). The V end lost 4 bases, the J end lost 1 base, and 13 bases lay between the germline ends. The CDR3 is made up of 14 amino acids. DNA for the CDR3: TGTGCCTGGAACATTAGGGGACCGAACACTGAAGCTTTCTTT. Residues: CAWNIRGPNTEAFF.

This chain links TRBV10-3 with TRBJ2-7; D remains ambiguous. With 3 bases removed from V and 3 bases from J, the gap between germline ends came to 12 bases. Germline V gene sequence: CDR1 ENHRY, CDR2 SYGVKD. The CDR3 is 14 residues long. Here the CDR3 reads CAISDGQDLYEQYF. The CDR3 coding sequence is TGTGCCATCAGTGATGGGCAGGACCTCTACGAGCAGTACTTC.